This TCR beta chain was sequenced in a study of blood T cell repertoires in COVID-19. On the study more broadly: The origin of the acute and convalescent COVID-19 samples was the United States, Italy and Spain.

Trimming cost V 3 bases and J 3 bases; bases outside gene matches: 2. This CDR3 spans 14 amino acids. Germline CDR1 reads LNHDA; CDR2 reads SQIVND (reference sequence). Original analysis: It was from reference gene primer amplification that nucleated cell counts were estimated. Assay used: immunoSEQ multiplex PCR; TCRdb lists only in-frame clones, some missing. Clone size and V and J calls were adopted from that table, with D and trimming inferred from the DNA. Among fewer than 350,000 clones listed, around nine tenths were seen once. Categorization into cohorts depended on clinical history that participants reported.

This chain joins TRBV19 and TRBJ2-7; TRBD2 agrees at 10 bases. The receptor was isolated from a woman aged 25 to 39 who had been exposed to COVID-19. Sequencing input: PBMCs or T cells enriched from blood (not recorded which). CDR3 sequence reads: CASSIGLADYEQYF. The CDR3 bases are TGTGCCAGTAGTATTGGACTAGCGGACTACGAGCAGTACTTC.